The clone carrying this TCR beta chain appeared many times. This specimen comes from a study of regulatory T cells in long-lasting Graves disease. Through Arm-PCR of CDR3 regions and iRepertoire HTBI primers, TCR beta libraries were built. MiXCR was run by TCRdb on the multiplex PCR reads, yielding one entry per CDR3 protein. The table includes some 420,000 distinct CDR3 sequences, roughly 23% detected once. Time point here: persistent/refractory GD, antithyroid drugs over 5 years with positive TRAb. PBMC RNA was the source of the TCR library. Peripheral blood, at around 8.8 milliliters, went into EDTA tubes. This clonotype originated in a female donor with Graves disease. Sequencing was performed on peripheral blood mononuclear cells (PBMCs), taken when the disease was refractory, from a patient treated with antithyroid drugs.

CDR3 sequence (DNA): TGTGCCAGCAGCTTAGCGCTGGGAGGAAACACCATATATTTT. Translation: CASSLALGGNTIYF. The chain couples TRBV7-2 to TRBJ1-3; D gene uncertain. This CDR3 is 14 amino acids long. The V gene lost 0 bases and the J gene lost 4 bases, with 7 bases spanning the gap. Germline V lookup: CDR1 SGHTA, CDR2 FQGNSA.